This T cell receptor (beta chain) came from a study of early T cells in non-severe SARS-CoV-2 infection. Whole-study context: Chains from this unsorted whole-blood bulk RNA could not be paired. General study findings and limits: Comparison of clonotypes with VDJdb favored anti-spike CD8 responses while missing private and CD4 specificities.

In this sample, this clonotype turned up a few times. The target antigen is unknown. V was clipped by 5 bases and J by 4 bases, with 11 bases between them. This CDR3 is 12 amino acids long. Germline lookup yields CDR1 SQVTM and CDR2 ANQGSEA. Separate cDNA molecules each had unique molecular identifiers attached to them. TCRdb re-analysed the 5' RACE reads in MiXCR, keeping a single row per CDR3 protein. The data contain 65,000 to 85,000 distinct CDR3 sequences, around 16% of them singletons. The material sequenced was whole blood. This clonotype was sampled from an adult who was a healthcare worker with PCR-confirmed SARS-CoV-2 infection or an uninfected control (not recorded which). The chain is built from TRBV29-1 and TRBJ1-2; D remains unclear. CDR3 loop: CSVRTASYGYTF. The CDR3 DNA reads TGCAGCGTTCGGACGGCTTCCTATGGCTACACCTTC. Full variable domain (remainder filled in from reference TRBV29-1 and TRBJ1-2): SAVISQKPSRDICQRGTSLTIQCQVDSQVTMMFWYRQQPGQSLTLIATANQGSEATYESGFVIDKFPISRPNLTFSTLTVSNMSPEDSSIYLCSVRTASYGYTFGSGTRLTVV.